One and the same sample provided the 6 T cell receptor beta chains below, sequenced in a study of blood T cell repertoires in COVID-19. Some clones are missing from TCRdb's copy, which holds only in-frame ones; the method was immunoSEQ multiplex PCR. The data hold around 200,000 clones, with about 85% observed a single time. What was sequenced was peripheral blood. Receptors originate from a woman aged 18-29 years who had recovered from COVID-19.

The rearrangement uses TRBV4-3 and TRBJ2-7; 7 bases are shared with TRBD2. The CDR3 contains 16 residues. Unmatched junction bases numbered 12, after V lost 0 bases and J lost 7 bases. Germline lookup yields CDR1 LGHNA and CDR2 YSLEER. Here the CDR3 reads CASSQDRAGVELEQYF. The CDR3 DNA sequence: TGCGCCAGCAGCCAAGATAGGGCGGGAGTTGAGCTTGAGCAGTACTTC.

The CDR3 DNA reads TGTGCCAGCAGTGCGACAGGGGGCGGCACTGAAGCTTTCTTT. Encoded protein: CASSATGGGTEAFF. The chain employs TRBV6-4 and TRBJ1-1; TRBD1 matches at 10 bases. Germline V gene sequence: CDR1 MRHNA, CDR2 SNTAGT. The CDR3 contains 14 residues. Trimming removed 4 bases from V and 4 bases from J; junction bases left unmatched: 3.

The J gene is TRBJ2-5, the V gene TRBV4-2; TRBD2 might be the D (5 bases). The CDR3 is made up of 14 amino acids. CDR1 is LGHNA, CDR2 YNFKEQ, per germline. V was pared by 2 bases and J by 1 base, with 8 bases between. The CDR3, as DNA: TGTGCCAGCAGCCAAACGGACTCCCAAGAGACCCAGTACTTC. Amino acid sequence: CASSQTDSQETQYF.

The CDR3 DNA is TGTGCCACCAGTGATTTAGGGGACAGTGAAGCTTTCTTT. Protein sequence: CATSDLGDSEAFF. The rearrangement links TRBV24-1 to TRBJ1-1, with 7 nucleotides matching TRBD1. CDR3 length: 13 amino acids. The trim removed 1 base at V and 7 bases at J, leaving 2 bases unmatched. Germline V gene lookup returns CDR1 KGHDR and CDR2 SFDVKD.

The gene calls are TRBV30 and TRBJ2-7; tentatively, D is TRBD1 (5 bases). Germline V lookup: CDR1 GTSNPN, CDR2 SVGIG (reference sequence). The CDR3 has 11 amino acids. V was cut by 2 bases and J by 3 bases, with 5 bases left in between. The CDR3 loop reads CAWSRGYEQYF. The CDR3 DNA sequence: TGTGCCTGGAGTAGGGGCTACGAGCAGTACTTC.

The V and J genes are TRBV25-1 and TRBJ1-5; no reliable D call. Germline V gene data show CDR1 as MGHDK and CDR2 as SYGVNS. V was pared by 3 bases and J by 4 bases, with 13 bases between. The CDR3 covers 15 residues. For the CDR3, the DNA is TGTGCCAGCAGTGAGGGCAGACGTCCTAATCAGCCCCAGCATTTT. The encoded protein is CASSEGRRPNQPQHF.